This T cell receptor (beta chain) stems from a study of Graves' ophthalmopathy and Graves' hyperthyroidism. Notes on the study in general: Discriminating ophthalmopathy from stable hyperthyroidism, a 13-signature model attained a sensitivity of under 90% and a specificity of about 81%. Appearing in blood as well were most expanded thyroid clonotypes above 0.001 frequency.

Trimming stripped 6 bases from V and 5 bases from J, with 19 bases between. The germline CDR1 and CDR2 sequences are SNHLY and FYNNEI. This CDR3 comprises 15 residues. CAS ≥3, NOSPECS ≥4, moderate-to-severe activity and duration under 3 months marked donors with ophthalmopathy. Notes on this clonotype: What it binds is not known.

Investigators amplified TCR beta CDR3 regions from RNA transcripts. HTBI primers served in a first-round RT-PCR, which a second-round multiplex PCR followed. TCRdb re-derived calls from the multiplex PCR reads in MiXCR, one entry per CDR3 protein. The sample lists 650,000 to 900,000 distinct CDR3 sequences; roughly two fifths were seen once. The chain joins TRBV2 to TRBJ1-2; D possibly corresponds to TRBD1 (6 bases). This clonotype was sampled from an adult man with Graves' ophthalmopathy. The material sequenced was peripheral blood. The CDR3 sequence is CASSQPRQDAYGYTF. The CDR3 DNA is TGTGCCAGCAGCCAGCCCAGACAGGATGCTTATGGCTACACCTTC.